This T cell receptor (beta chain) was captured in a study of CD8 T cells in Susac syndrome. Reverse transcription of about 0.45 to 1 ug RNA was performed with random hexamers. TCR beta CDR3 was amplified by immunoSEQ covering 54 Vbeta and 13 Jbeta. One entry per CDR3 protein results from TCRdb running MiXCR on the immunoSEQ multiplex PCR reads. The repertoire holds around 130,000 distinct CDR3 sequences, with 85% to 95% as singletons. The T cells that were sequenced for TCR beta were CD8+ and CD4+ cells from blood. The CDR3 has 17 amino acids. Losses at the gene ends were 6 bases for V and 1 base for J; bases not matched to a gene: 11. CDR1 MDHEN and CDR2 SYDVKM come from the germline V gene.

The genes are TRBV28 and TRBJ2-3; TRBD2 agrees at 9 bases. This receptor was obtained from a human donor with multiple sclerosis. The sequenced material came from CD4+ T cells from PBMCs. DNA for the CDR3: TGTGCCAGCAGGCAGCTAGCGGGATTCCGCGGCACAGATACGCAGTATTTT. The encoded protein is CASRQLAGFRGTDTQYF.